The 29 T cell receptor beta chains reported below all come from one sample, sequenced in a study of T cell changes during pregnancy in multiple sclerosis. Data came from immunoSEQ multiplex PCR; TCRdb stores just in-frame clones and leaves some out. The sample lists some 69,000 clones, about 92% occurring once. The sequences come from peripheral blood, collected in the second trimester of pregnancy. The receptors shown here come from a female donor in good health, enrolled as a control in a pregnancy study.

This clone was counted a single time. V usage is TRBV7-9 and J usage is TRBJ1-2; possible D gene TRBD1, 5 bases. V was shortened by 1 base and J by 2 bases, with 17 bases between the two germline ends. The CDR3 loop spans 17 amino acids. Per the germline V gene, CDR1 is SEHNR and CDR2 is FQNEAQ (reference sequence). DNA for the CDR3: TGTGCCAGCAGCTTAGGGCCGGGGGGAGTCCCGAACTATGGCTACACCTTC. As protein: CASSLGPGGVPNYGYTF.

The J gene is TRBJ2-1, the V gene TRBV7-9; D is undetermined. V lost 5 bases to trimming and J lost 2 bases, with 13 bases between them. CDR1 SEHNR and CDR2 FQNEAQ come from the germline V gene (reference sequence). The CDR3 loop spans 15 amino acids. CDR3 nucleotide sequence: TGTGCCAGCAGCCCTCCGGGTTCTGCCTACAATGAGCAGTTCTTC. Its translation: CASSPPGSAYNEQFF.

The rearrangement joins TRBV28 to TRBJ2-3, with D possibly being TRBD1 (5 bases). The CDR3 runs 13 residues. V gave up 6 bases and J gave up 8 bases, with 15 bases separating them. Germline V gene data show CDR1 as MDHEN and CDR2 as SYDVKM. Written as DNA, the CDR3 is TGTGCCAGCAGGAAGGGGCACTCAGGTACGCAGTATTTT. It translates to CASRKGHSGTQYF.

The chain recombines TRBV9 with TRBJ1-1; the D is unclear. V lost 3 bases and J 1 base, leaving 16 bases between the germline ends. Germline CDR1 SGDLS, CDR2 YYNGEE. This CDR3 has 16 amino acids. The CDR3 is CASSARAPGKNTEAFF. The CDR3 DNA sequence: TGTGCCAGCAGCGCCCGGGCACCCGGGAAGAACACTGAAGCTTTCTTT.

The gene calls are TRBV5-1 and TRBJ2-3, with a weak D call TRBD2 (6 bases). V lost 0 bases to trimming and J lost 4 bases, with 15 bases between them. The germline V gene encodes CDR1 SGHRS and CDR2 YFSETQ. There are 16 residues in the CDR3. CDR3 DNA: TGCGCCAGCAGCTTGGGTGCAGGGTGGGACTCAGATACGCAGTATTTT. It encodes CASSLGAGWDSDTQYF.

V usage is TRBV6-1 and J usage is TRBJ1-5; 7 bases are a match to TRBD1. This CDR3 has 15 amino acids. Trimming removed 7 bases from V and 4 bases from J; junction bases left unmatched: 10. CDR1 MNHNS and CDR2 SASEGT come from the germline V gene. The CDR3 loop is CASTPRGEINQPQHF. For the CDR3, the DNA is TGTGCCAGCACCCCCAGGGGGGAAATTAATCAGCCCCAGCATTTT.

The chain combines TRBV30 with TRBJ1-5, with TRBD1 matching over 8 bases. In germline, CDR1 is GTSNPN, CDR2 SVGIG (reference sequence). The CDR3 covers 15 residues. V trimming: 1 base; J trimming: 3 bases; junction bases outside the gene matches: 5. The CDR3 reads CAWSARTGPNQPQHF. CDR3 DNA: TGTGCCTGGAGTGCCAGGACAGGGCCCAATCAGCCCCAGCATTTT. The variable domain in full, with the rest retrieved from reference TRBV30 and TRBJ1-5, is SQTIHQWPATLVQPVGSPLSLECTVEGTSNPNLYWYRQAAGRGLQLLFYSVGIGQISSEVPQNLSASRPQDRQFILSSKKLLLSDSGFYLCAWSARTGPNQPQHFGDGTRLSIL.

The chain combines TRBV7-9 with TRBJ2-1, with D maybe TRBD2 (6 bases). The germline CDR1 and CDR2 sequences are SEHNR and FQNEAQ (reference sequence). The CDR3 covers 15 residues. Trimming removed 4 bases from V and 10 bases from J, with 20 bases in between. The CDR3 DNA sequence: TGTGCCAGCAGCTACTGGGACTTAGGGGACCGGGAGCAGTTCTTC. Its protein product is CASSYWDLGDREQFF.

V usage is TRBV27 and J usage is TRBJ1-2; D perhaps matches TRBD1 (6 bases). This CDR3 region has 14 residues. Trimming removed 6 bases at V and 4 bases at J, with 15 bases between. Germline V gene lookup returns CDR1 MNHEY and CDR2 SMNVEV (reference sequence). The CDR3 here is CASSPSPGVYGYTF. CDR3 in DNA: TGTGCCAGCAGCCCATCCCCAGGGGTCTATGGCTACACCTTC.

This clone was recorded once. This chain uses TRBV7-3 with TRBJ2-5, with 10 bases identical to TRBD2. V was pared by 5 bases and J by 2 bases, with 8 bases of the junction left unmatched. The CDR3 covers 16 residues. Germline V gives CDR1 SGHTA, CDR2 FQGTGA. The DNA for the CDR3 is TGTGCCAGCAGCAGATTTTCGACTAGCGGGCAAGAGACCCAGTACTTC. Residues: CASSRFSTSGQETQYF. Full variable domain (rest looked up from reference TRBV7-3 and TRBJ2-5): GAGVSQTPSNKVTEKGKYVELRCDPISGHTALYWYRQSLGQGPEFLIYFQGTGAADDSGLPNDRFFAVRPEGSVSTLKIQRTERGDSAVYLCASSRFSTSGQETQYFGPGTRLLVL.

The chain is built from TRBV25-1 and TRBJ2-7; unclear D gene. Germline-derived CDR1 and CDR2 are MGHDK and SYGVNS. Trimming removed 4 bases from V and 7 bases from J, with 5 bases in between. The CDR3 extends over 10 amino acids. CDR3 sequence (DNA): TGTGCCAGCAGTGCCCTGGAGCAGTACTTC. Translation gives CASSALEQYF.

This clone was picked up one time. The V call is TRBV4-1, the J call TRBJ2-7; 7 bases match TRBD2. The CDR3 has 16 residues. V shed 0 bases, J shed 3 bases, and the junction held 8 bases outside the gene matches. Germline CDR1 MGHRA, CDR2 YSYEKL. CDR3 sequence: CASSQDRLAALYEQYF. CDR3 DNA: TGCGCCAGCAGCCAAGATCGGCTAGCGGCCCTCTACGAGCAGTACTTC.

The chain has TRBV12-5 and TRBJ1-3; a possible D gene is TRBD1 (5 bases). There are 14 residues in the CDR3. V lost 5 bases and J lost 4, with 12 bases in between. The germline V gene encodes CDR1 LGHNT and CDR2 FRNRAP. The CDR3 coding sequence is TGTGCTAGTGGTCAGCGGGGGGACGGAAACACCATATATTTT. Its translation is CASGQRGDGNTIYF.

A remark on this clone: The same CDR3 arises from other DNA sequences in this sample as well. V is TRBV5-1 and J is TRBJ1-1; the D gene is possibly TRBD1 (5 bases). Germline V gives CDR1 SGHRS, CDR2 YFSETQ. Trimming pared 1 base from V and 1 base from J, leaving 8 bases between. The CDR3 contains 14 residues. CDR3 region: CASSLTGGNTEAFF. Written as DNA, the CDR3 is TGCGCCAGCAGCTTGACCGGGGGGAACACTGAAGCTTTCTTT. Based on the CDR3 plus reference TRBV5-1 and TRBJ1-1, the full variable domain is KAGVTQTPRYLIKTRGQQVTLSCSPISGHRSVSWYQQTPGQGLQFLFEYFSETQRNKGNFPGRFSGRQFSNSRSEMNVSTLELGDSALYLCASSLTGGNTEAFFGQGTRLTVV.

V gene TRBV5-6 combines with J gene TRBJ1-1; 7 positions match TRBD1. This CDR3 is 14 amino acids long. Germline-derived CDR1 and CDR2 are SGHDT and YYEEEE. V was pared by 4 bases and J by 10 bases, with 13 bases of the junction left unmatched. The CDR3 loop is CASSINRGGRGAFF. In DNA, the CDR3 is TGTGCCAGCAGCATCAACAGGGGTGGTCGGGGAGCTTTCTTT.

CDR3 bases: TGTGCCAGCAGTAAAAGGACAGATCTAAGCGGGAGGTCCCCCTACGAGCAGTACTTC. Amino acid sequence: CASSKRTDLSGRSPYEQYF. The rearrangement uses TRBV28 and TRBJ2-7, with 9 bases matching TRBD2. After removal of 5 bases from V and 2 bases from J, the junction contained 19 bases not matched to a gene. CDR1 and CDR2 from the germline V gene are MDHEN and SYDVKM. This CDR3 region has 19 residues.

V and J are TRBV6-1 and TRBJ2-1; 10 bases fit TRBD2. This CDR3 comprises 15 residues. With 4 bases clipped from V and 2 bases from J, the junction kept 2 bases outside the gene matches. The germline CDR1 and CDR2 sequences are MNHNS and SASEGT. This CDR3 reads CASSASGSAYNEQFF. DNA for the CDR3: TGTGCCAGCAGTGCTAGCGGGAGCGCCTACAATGAGCAGTTCTTC.

The genes are TRBV2 and TRBJ2-7; 7 bases fit TRBD2. The length of the CDR3 is 13 residues. V was pared by 10 bases and J by 1 base, with 7 bases of the junction left unmatched. Germline values: CDR1 SNHLY, CDR2 FYNNEI. Here the CDR3 reads CATTRGDSYEQYF. The CDR3 DNA reads TGTGCCACAACCCGGGGGGATTCCTACGAGCAGTACTTC.

The CDR3 spells CASRRDRNYEQYF. The CDR3 nucleotides read TGTGCCAGCAGGAGGGACAGAAACTACGAGCAGTACTTC. The gene calls are TRBV6-6 and TRBJ2-7; 7 bases are shared with TRBD1. Trimming cost V 6 bases and J 3 bases; bases outside gene matches: 5. The CDR3 consists of 13 residues. Germline V gene lookup returns CDR1 MNHNY and CDR2 SVGAGI (reference sequence).

The chain recombines TRBV7-9 with TRBJ2-3, with 10 positions matching TRBD1. V lost 3 bases to trimming and J lost 6 bases; unmatched junction nucleotides: 6. This CDR3 has 15 residues. CDR1 is SEHNR and CDR2 is FQNEAQ in the germline V gene (reference sequence). CDR3 nucleotides: TGTGCCAGCAGCTTCAGGACAGGGGGTTCGGATACGCAGTATTTT. Its protein product is CASSFRTGGSDTQYF.

This clone was seen only once. This rearrangement joins TRBV27 to TRBJ2-7, with D possibly being TRBD2 (6 bases). Trimming took 4 bases from V and 0 from J, leaving 10 bases between them. This CDR3 has 14 residues. Germline loops: CDR1 MNHEY, CDR2 SMNVEV (reference sequence). The CDR3, as DNA: TGTGCCAGCAGTTGGGGGGTGAGCTCCTACGAGCAGTACTTC. This gives the protein CASSWGVSSYEQYF.

This chain joins TRBV19 and TRBJ1-5, with unresolved D. The germline V gene encodes CDR1 LNHDA and CDR2 SQIVND (reference sequence). Trimming pared 7 bases from V and 5 bases from J, leaving 15 bases between. The CDR3 loop spans 14 amino acids. The chain's CDR3 is CASTPGETYQPQHF. DNA for the CDR3: TGTGCCAGTACGCCCGGAGAAACGTATCAGCCCCAGCATTTT.

This clone was picked up a small number of times. J is TRBJ1-1 and V is TRBV27; D not certain. The germline V gene has CDR1 MNHEY and CDR2 SMNVEV (reference sequence). Trimming took off 3 bases at V and 9 bases at J, with 11 bases between the two ends. This CDR3 has 12 residues. CDR3 sequence (DNA): TGTGCCAGCAGTTTTCCGGGAGGACAAGCTTTCTTT. Encoded protein: CASSFPGGQAFF.

Only a few counts were recorded for this clone. This rearrangement joins TRBV9 to TRBJ2-1, with TRBD2 as a possible D gene (6 bases). Deletions cut 0 bases from V and 8 bases from J, with 15 bases between. CDR1 is SGDLS, CDR2 YYNGEE, per germline. This CDR3 spans 15 amino acids. The CDR3, as DNA: TGTGCCAGCAGCGTAGGACTAGTTCGCGTCTATGAGCAGTTCTTC. It yields the protein CASSVGLVRVYEQFF.

The gene calls are TRBV28 and TRBJ1-1; no firm D call. From germline, CDR1 is MDHEN and CDR2 SYDVKM. The CDR3 is made up of 13 amino acids. Trimming took 3 bases from V and 1 from J, leaving 6 bases between them. CDR3 loop: CASSFPGNTEAFF. DNA for the CDR3: TGTGCCAGCAGTTTCCCCGGGAACACTGAAGCTTTCTTT. Full variable domain (rest looked up from reference TRBV28 and TRBJ1-1): DVKVTQSSRYLVKRTGEKVFLECVQDMDHENMFWYRQDPGLGLRLIYFSYDVKMKEKGDIPEGYSVSREKKERFSLILESASTNQTSMYLCASSFPGNTEAFFGQGTRLTVV.

The chain uses TRBV9 and TRBJ2-1, with D hard to call. CDR1 and CDR2 from the germline V gene are SGDLS and YYNGEE. Trimming cost V 1 base and J 6 bases, with 8 bases left between them. This CDR3 comprises 13 residues. The CDR3 DNA is TGTGCCAGCAGCGTAACTTCCGTCAATGAGCAGTTCTTC. It yields the protein CASSVTSVNEQFF.

V usage is TRBV6-1 and J usage is TRBJ2-3, with 10 bases that match TRBD2. The CDR3 is made up of 15 amino acids. With V trimmed by 6 bases and J by 2 bases, 5 bases remained unmatched. Germline loops: CDR1 MNHNS, CDR2 SASEGT. Written as DNA, the CDR3 is TGTGCCAGCAGAGTAGGACTAGCGGACACAGATACGCAGTATTTT. It codes for CASRVGLADTDTQYF.

The chain couples TRBV7-3 to TRBJ2-1; D possibly corresponds to TRBD2 (5 bases). The CDR3 extends over 15 amino acids. The V end lost 4 bases, the J end lost 3 bases, and 13 bases lay between the germline ends. CDR1 is SGHTA and CDR2 is FQGTGA in the germline V gene. CDR3 nucleotide sequence: TGTGCCAGCAGCTCCGGAGGACGGTACTACAATGAGCAGTTCTTC. Amino acid sequence: CASSSGGRYYNEQFF.

The chain recombines TRBV28 with TRBJ1-4, with TRBD1 matching 7 bases. The V gene end was trimmed by 6 bases and the J gene end by 7 bases; junction bases not matched to a gene: 14. This CDR3 is built from 16 residues. Germline V gives CDR1 MDHEN, CDR2 SYDVKM. CDR3 amino acids: CASSSGARTGSEKLFF. CDR3 DNA: TGTGCCAGCAGCTCGGGGGCCCGGACAGGTAGTGAAAAACTGTTTTTT.